Below are 9 T cell receptor beta chains sequenced from a single sample in a study of graft-versus-host responses after intestinal transplantation. Profiling relied on immunoSEQ multiplex PCR, and the TCRdb table lists in-frame clones only, not all of them. The top ten hold about 0.18% of the sample, which has roughly 130,000 clones, around 90% seen once. Their antigens are not known. Sequenced here: unstimulated CD4+ T cells sorted from spleen or lymph node cells, sampled before intestinal transplant. Receptor source: a human donor who received an intestinal transplant.

The chain carries TRBV11-1 and TRBJ2-1; 10 nucleotides line up with TRBD1. The CDR3 runs to 16 residues. Germline V CDR1 and CDR2: SGHAT, FQDESV (reference sequence). J was trimmed by 7 bases and V by 5 bases; bases with no gene match: 11. CDR3 sequence (DNA): TGTGCCAGCAGCCTAAACCCCGGGACAGGGGCGAATGAGCAGTTCTTC. Translation gives CASSLNPGTGANEQFF.

The V call is TRBV15, the J call TRBJ2-1, with 9 bases lining up with TRBD2. There are 17 residues in the CDR3. The germline V gene has CDR1 LNHNV and CDR2 YYDKDF (reference sequence). Trimming took 8 bases from V and 0 from J; bases not matched to a gene: 11. The CDR3 DNA reads TGTGCCACCGCGGGACTAGCCACGATTATCTCCTACAATGAGCAGTTCTTC. This sequence encodes CATAGLATIISYNEQFF. Full variable domain (remainder filled in from reference TRBV15 and TRBJ2-1): DAMVIQNPRYQVTQFGKPVTLSCSQTLNHNVMYWYQQKSSQAPKLLFHYYDKDFNNEADTPDNFQSRRPNTSFCFLDIRSPGLGDTAMYLCATAGLATIISYNEQFFGPGTRLTVL.

The V gene is TRBV28, the J gene TRBJ1-6, with D possibly TRBD1 on 5 matching bases. This CDR3 is 15 amino acids long. V was clipped by 3 bases and J by 9 bases, with 15 bases between them. The germline V gene has CDR1 MDHEN and CDR2 SYDVKM. The CDR3 loop is CASSLDRGSGSPLHF. The CDR3 DNA is TGTGCCAGCAGTTTGGATCGGGGCAGCGGTTCACCCCTCCACTTT.

The rearrangement joins TRBV19 to TRBJ2-5; D is ambiguous. The germline V and J ends were trimmed by 6 bases and 5 bases, with 10 bases remaining between them. CDR1 and CDR2 (germline): LNHDA, SQIVND (reference sequence). CDR3 size: 12 residues. CDR3 protein: CASSAAGETQYF. The CDR3 DNA reads TGTGCCAGTAGCGCGGCCGGTGAGACCCAGTACTTC.

The chain is built from TRBV19 and TRBJ1-3, with a weak D call TRBD1 (5 bases). Trimming cost V 9 bases and J 9 bases, with 27 bases left between them. Germline V gene lookup returns CDR1 LNHDA and CDR2 SQIVND (reference sequence). CDR3 length: 16 amino acids. The CDR3, as DNA: TGTGCCAGGATTCCTCCGGGAAGGGACGGACACGTCACCATATATTTT. Translated: CARIPPGRDGHVTIYF.

J is TRBJ1-3 and V is TRBV7-9; D ambiguous. With 4 bases removed from V and 0 bases from J, the gap between germline ends came to 13 bases. Germline V gives CDR1 SEHNR, CDR2 FQNEAQ (reference sequence). The length of the CDR3 is 16 residues. CDR3 sequence (DNA): TGTGCCAGCAGCTACACCGGCGGCGTCTCTGGAAACACCATATATTTT. This encodes CASSYTGGVSGNTIYF.

The genes are TRBV6-5 and TRBJ2-7; the match to TRBD2 covers 9 bases. Germline trimming cut 6 bases from V and 6 bases from J; bases unmatched to any gene: 9. CDR1 MNHEY and CDR2 SVGAGI come from the germline V gene. The length of the CDR3 is 14 residues. In nucleotides, the CDR3 is TGTGCCAGCAGGCCTCGTAGCGGGAGCTCCGAGCAGTACTTC. This codes for CASRPRSGSSEQYF.

The chain uses TRBV7-3 and TRBJ2-7; D possibly corresponds to TRBD2 (5 bases). Trimming removed 4 bases at V and 1 base at J, with 11 bases between. The germline V gene encodes CDR1 SGHTA and CDR2 FQGTGA. The CDR3 length is 14 residues. The CDR3 coding sequence is TGTGCCAGCAGCTCCGTGGGCGGGTCCTACGAGCAGTACTTC. Protein sequence: CASSSVGGSYEQYF. Complete variable domain (other parts from reference TRBV7-3 and TRBJ2-7): GAGVSQTPSNKVTEKGKYVELRCDPISGHTALYWYRQSLGQGPEFLIYFQGTGAADDSGLPNDRFFAVRPEGSVSTLKIQRTERGDSAVYLCASSSVGGSYEQYFGPGTRLTVT.

The chain uses TRBV5-5 and TRBJ1-4, with 9 bases identical to TRBD1. Germline V gene data show CDR1 as SGHKS and CDR2 as YYEKEE (reference sequence). This CDR3 comprises 15 residues. Trimming cost V 2 bases and J 5 bases; bases outside gene matches: 4. The CDR3 nucleotides are TGTGCCAGCAGCTTTCGACAGGGGGACAATGAAAAACTGTTTTTT. It is translated as CASSFRQGDNEKLFF.